The entry below describes one T cell receptor beta chain. Its antigen is unidentified. This entry is derived from a study of cytomegalovirus exposure and HLA in healthy donors. For the study at large: Across some 400 genotyped donors, about 86% landed in the Caucasian-associated ancestry cluster. Whole-study findings and limits: Later, an analysis showed that TCR beta chains associated with HLA were more clonally expanded than others that were equally common. Indistinguishability led to the exclusion of some V segments, TRBV6-2 and TRBV6-3 included.

PCR used 60 Vbeta primers and 13 Jbeta primers. Study processing details: About 12 million of the 80 million or so unique TCR beta chains counted in a later analysis were shared. Profiling relied on immunoSEQ multiplex PCR, and the TCRdb table lists in-frame clones only, not all of them. That table gives V, J and clone size, and the DNA gave D and trimming. This table holds about 200,000 clones, roughly 80% found once. Trimming took 8 bases from V and 7 from J; bases not matched to a gene: 3. The CDR3 is 11 residues long. From germline, CDR1 is GTSNPN and CDR2 SVGIG (reference sequence). The chain carries TRBV30 and TRBJ2-4, with 9 bases matching TRBD1. This clonotype was obtained from a man between 35 and 55 years old in good health and CMV-seronegative. Specimen: PBMCs. CDR3 loop: CAGGQGNIQYF. CDR3 nucleotide sequence: TGTGCCGGGGGACAGGGTAACATTCAGTACTTC.